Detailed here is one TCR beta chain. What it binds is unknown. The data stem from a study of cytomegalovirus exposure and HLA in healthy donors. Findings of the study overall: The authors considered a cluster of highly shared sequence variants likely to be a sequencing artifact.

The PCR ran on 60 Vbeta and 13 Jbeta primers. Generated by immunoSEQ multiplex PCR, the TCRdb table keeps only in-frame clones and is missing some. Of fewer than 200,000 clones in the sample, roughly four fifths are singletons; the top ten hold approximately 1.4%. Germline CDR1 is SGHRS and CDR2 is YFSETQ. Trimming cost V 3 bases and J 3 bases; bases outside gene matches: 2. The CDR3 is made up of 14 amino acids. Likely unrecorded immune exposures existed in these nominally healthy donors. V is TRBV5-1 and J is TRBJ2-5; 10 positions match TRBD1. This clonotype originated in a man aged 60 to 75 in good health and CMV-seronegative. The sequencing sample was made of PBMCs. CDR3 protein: CASSYGQGEETQYF. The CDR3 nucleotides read TGCGCCAGCAGCTACGGACAGGGGGAAGAGACCCAGTACTTC.